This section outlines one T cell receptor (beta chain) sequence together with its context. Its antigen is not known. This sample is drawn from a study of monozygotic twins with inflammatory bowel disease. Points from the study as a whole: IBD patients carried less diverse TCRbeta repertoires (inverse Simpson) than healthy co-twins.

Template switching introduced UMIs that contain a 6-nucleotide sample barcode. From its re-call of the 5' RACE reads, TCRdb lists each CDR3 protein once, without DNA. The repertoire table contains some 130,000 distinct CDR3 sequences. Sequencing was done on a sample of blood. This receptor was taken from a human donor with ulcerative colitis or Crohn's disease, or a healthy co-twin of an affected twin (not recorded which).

The CDR3 sequence is CASSPARLAGGSYNEQFF. This chain joins TRBV11-2 and TRBJ2-1; there is no DNA to check the TCRdb D call of TRBD2. The CDR3 runs 18 residues. Germline V lookup: CDR1 SGHAT, CDR2 FQNNGV.